This T cell receptor beta chain appears in the sequencing data of a study of T-cell memory formation after mild COVID-19. Overall study: Each donor largely had its own TCR clusters. Study conclusions and caveats: CD4+ clones that contracted lay mainly in CM and EM; CD8+ ones lay in EMRA. Memory from before infection featured some responding clones, which suggests cross-reactive memory joined. CD4/CD8 balance held among clones contracting day 15 to 85, and later expanders leaned CD4+.

A single record per CDR3 protein comes from TCRdb applying MiXCR to the 5' RACE reads. Of 190,000 or so distinct CDR3 sequences detected, about a fifth appear once; the ten largest clones hold 20% to 25%. The V segment lost 0 bases and the J segment 7 bases; nucleotides outside the gene matches: 6. Germline V lookup: CDR1 MGHRA, CDR2 YSYEKL. This CDR3 spans 15 amino acids. For this clonotype: Its antigen remains unknown.

Sequencing was done on a sample of PBMCs or a T cell subset sorted from them (not recorded which). The receptor's source is an adult woman who had mild COVID-19 (a few samples of this study predate the infection). Cell type and time point are not known. This rearrangement joins TRBV4-1 to TRBJ2-1; TRBD2 agrees at 7 bases. The chain's CDR3 is CASSQDVLGGNEQFF. The CDR3 DNA reads TGCGCCAGCAGCCAAGACGTGTTGGGGGGGAATGAGCAGTTCTTC.